The 14 T cell receptor beta chains in this list originate from one sample, sequenced in a study of glioma-infiltrating T cells after dendritic cell vaccination. Time point denoted: after dendritic cell vaccination, including at tumor progression/relapse. The method was immunoSEQ multiplex PCR; TCRdb's version includes in-frame clones alone and lacks a portion of them. This sample has some 90,000 clones, with 81% found just once. Sequencing was performed on blood, taken after dendritic cell vaccination. These TCRs come from a human donor with glioblastoma.

This clone occurred once. The chain joins TRBV6-4 to TRBJ1-2; the D gene is possibly TRBD1 (5 bases). Trimming removed 6 bases from V and 0 bases from J, with 11 bases in between. CDR3 length: 14 amino acids. CDR1 and CDR2 from the germline V gene are MRHNA and SNTAGT. The CDR3 bases are TGTGCCAGCAGAGCGACAGCTTCTAACTATGGCTACACCTTC. Amino acids: CASRATASNYGYTF.

The chain carries TRBV27 and TRBJ2-2; a weak D match, TRBD1 (5 bases). Trimming took 3 bases from V and 5 from J, leaving 7 bases between them. CDR3 size: 13 residues. The V gene's germline CDR1 is MNHEY and CDR2 SMNVEV (reference sequence). The DNA of the CDR3 is TGTGCCAGCAGTTTGCAGGGAACCGGGGAGCTGTTTTTT. It codes for CASSLQGTGELFF.

This chain links TRBV2 with TRBJ1-2; D is uncertain. The V gene's germline CDR1 is SNHLY and CDR2 FYNNEI. This CDR3 region has 13 residues. Trimming removed 2 bases from V and 8 bases from J, with 12 bases in between. CDR3 sequence: CASSENRRRGYTF. CDR3 in DNA: TGTGCCAGCAGTGAAAATCGGCGGAGGGGCTACACCTTC.

The gene calls are TRBV5-1 and TRBJ1-1; D is unclear. Germline CDR1 is SGHRS and CDR2 is YFSETQ. V dropped 0 bases and J dropped 5 bases, with 17 bases sitting between them. The CDR3 is 16 residues long. The CDR3 nucleotides are TGCGCCAGCAGCTTGGAACCGGGAATAAGCGGTACTGAAGCTTTCTTT. This encodes CASSLEPGISGTEAFF.

This clone turned up a few times. J is TRBJ1-3 and V is TRBV5-1; a possible D gene is TRBD1 (6 bases). From germline, CDR1 is SGHRS and CDR2 YFSETQ. Trimming removed 3 bases at V and 2 bases at J, with 18 bases between. This CDR3 spans 17 amino acids. The CDR3 bases are TGCGCCAGCAGCTCCGCGACGAGGGGGGGCACTGGAAACACCATATATTTT. Translation gives CASSSATRGGTGNTIYF.

This chain uses TRBV25-1 with TRBJ1-2; 9 positions match TRBD1. V dropped 6 bases and J dropped 6; count of bases not matched to a gene: 8. The CDR3 contains 14 residues. Germline CDR1 is MGHDK and CDR2 is SYGVNS. DNA of the CDR3: TGTGCCAGCAGACCCCGGGACAGGGTAAATGGCTACACCTTC. The encoded protein is CASRPRDRVNGYTF.

This chain joins TRBV5-1 and TRBJ2-1, with 8 bases matching TRBD1. Trimming removed 0 bases from V and 8 bases from J; junction bases left unmatched: 10. Germline-derived CDR1 and CDR2 are SGHRS and YFSETQ. This CDR3 region has 16 residues. The CDR3 loop reads CASSLDTGGLMDEQFF. The CDR3 DNA sequence: TGCGCCAGCAGCTTGGATACAGGGGGTTTAATGGATGAGCAGTTCTTC. Combining the CDR3 with reference TRBV5-1 and TRBJ2-1 gives the whole variable domain KAGVTQTPRYLIKTRGQQVTLSCSPISGHRSVSWYQQTPGQGLQFLFEYFSETQRNKGNFPGRFSGRQFSNSRSEMNVSTLELGDSALYLCASSLDTGGLMDEQFFGPGTRLTVL.

The chain links TRBV29-1 to TRBJ1-1; D gene ambiguous. The CDR3 is 10 amino acids. In germline, CDR1 is SQVTM, CDR2 ANQGSEA. With 3 bases removed from V and 5 bases from J, the gap between germline ends came to 4 bases. The CDR3 sequence is CSVDSTEAFF. The CDR3 nucleotides read TGCAGCGTTGATTCAACTGAAGCTTTCTTT.

This clone came up once. V is TRBV2 and J is TRBJ2-6; TRBD2 matches at 7 bases. With V trimmed by 6 bases and J by 4 bases, 9 bases remained unmatched. There are 16 residues in the CDR3. Germline CDR1 is SNHLY and CDR2 is FYNNEI. For the CDR3, the DNA is TGTGCCAGCAGCCACTCCGGGGGGAGGGGGGCCAACGTCCTGACTTTC. Translated, it gives CASSHSGGRGANVLTF.

This rearrangement joins TRBV10-3 to TRBJ1-5; TRBD1 matches 10 bases. This CDR3 region has 16 residues. Losses at the gene ends were 3 bases for V and 6 bases for J; bases not matched to a gene: 8. Germline CDR1 and CDR2: ENHRY and SYGVKD. Here the CDR3 DNA reads TGTGCCATCAGTGACCCGACCGGGACAGGGGCTCAGCCCCAGCATTTT. As protein: CAISDPTGTGAQPQHF.

The CDR3 is CASSEWGRGGGTEAFF. CDR3 DNA sequence: TGTGCCAGCAGTGAATGGGGTAGGGGAGGAGGCACTGAAGCTTTCTTT. The chain couples TRBV25-1 to TRBJ1-1; D may be TRBD1 (5 bases). The CDR3 extends over 16 amino acids. V was clipped by 1 base and J by 4 bases, with 16 bases between them. CDR1 MGHDK and CDR2 SYGVNS come from the germline V gene.

The chain joins TRBV15 to TRBJ2-2, with D maybe TRBD2 (6 bases). The germline V gene has CDR1 LNHNV and CDR2 YYDKDF (reference sequence). The CDR3 sequence is 13 residues long. Trimming stripped 3 bases from V and 7 bases from J, with 9 bases between. The CDR3, as DNA: TGTGCCACCAGCAGGACTAGGGGCGGGGAGCTGTTTTTT. Protein product: CATSRTRGGELFF.

CDR3 loop: CASSVQGFNTGELFF. The CDR3 bases are TGTGCCAGTTCAGTCCAGGGGTTCAACACCGGGGAGCTGTTTTTT. The chain couples TRBV9 to TRBJ2-2; TRBD1 might be the D (6 bases). Germline V gene lookup returns CDR1 SGDLS and CDR2 YYNGEE. CDR3 length equals 15 residues. Between the trimmed V and J ends, which lost 8 bases and 2 bases, there was a span of 16 bases.

The rearrangement uses TRBV7-8 and TRBJ1-1; D remains ambiguous. CDR1 and CDR2 (germline): SGHVS, FQNEAQ. V lost 1 base, J lost 11 bases, and 14 bases lay in between. This CDR3 region has 13 residues. The CDR3 reads CASSLGVGGWAFF. The CDR3 DNA is TGTGCCAGCAGCTTAGGCGTCGGAGGATGGGCTTTCTTT.